The TCR beta chain described here comes from a study of blood T cells in healthy people across ages. Study-wide context: Capturing about one barcoded beta molecule per two T cells was achieved by template switching.

CDR1 and CDR2 (germline): SGHTA, FQGNSA. V gave up 4 bases and J gave up 6 bases, with 12 bases separating them. The CDR3 covers 13 residues. Combining a sample-barcoded 5' primer with a J-beta primer mix, a second PCR ran for about 6 to 11 cycles. TCRdb recomputed calls from the 5' RACE reads with MiXCR, one row per CDR3 protein. Among over 950,000 distinct CDR3 sequences listed, about 53% were seen once. The study's findings and limits: It was not possible, with unsorted PBMCs, to conclusively compare naive and antigen-experienced cells.

It was 8 to 10 milliliters of peripheral blood that were drawn from each donor. As regards this clonotype: No antigen is known for it.

The rearrangement joins TRBV7-2 to TRBJ2-5, with D tentatively TRBD2 (6 bases). The sample taken for sequencing was blood. The TCR originated in a woman aged 55-69 years in good health. The CDR3 spells CASSSGGKQTQYF. The CDR3 nucleotides are TGTGCCAGCAGCTCAGGAGGGAAGCAGACCCAGTACTTC. The variable domain in full, with the rest retrieved from reference TRBV7-2 and TRBJ2-5, is GAGVSQSPSNKVTEKGKDVELRCDPISGHTALYWYRQSLGQGLEFLIYFQGNSAPDKSGLPSDRFSAERTGGSVSTLTIQRTQQEDSAVYLCASSSGGKQTQYFGPGTRLLVL.